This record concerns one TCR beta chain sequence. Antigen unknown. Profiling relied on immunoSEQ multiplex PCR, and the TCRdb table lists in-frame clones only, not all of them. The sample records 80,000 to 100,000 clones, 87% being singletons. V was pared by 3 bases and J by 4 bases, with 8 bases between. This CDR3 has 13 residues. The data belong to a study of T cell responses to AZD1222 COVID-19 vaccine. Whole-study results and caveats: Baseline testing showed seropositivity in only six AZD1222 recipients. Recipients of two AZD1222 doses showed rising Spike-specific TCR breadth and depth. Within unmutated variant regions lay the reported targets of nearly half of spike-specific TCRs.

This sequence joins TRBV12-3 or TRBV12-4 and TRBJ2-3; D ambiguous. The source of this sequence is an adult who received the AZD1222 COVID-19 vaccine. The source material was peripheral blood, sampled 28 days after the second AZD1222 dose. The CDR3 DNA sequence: TGTGCCAGCAGTTTCGGGTTACCAGATACGCAGTATTTT. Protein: CASSFGLPDTQYF.